These 18 T cell receptor beta chains were sequenced from one sample in a study of blood T cell repertoires in COVID-19. Assay used: immunoSEQ multiplex PCR; TCRdb lists only in-frame clones, some missing. The sample carries approximately 320,000 clones, about nine tenths recorded once. The sequencing input was PBMCs or T cells enriched from blood (not recorded which). Every receptor here comes from a woman under 30 who had recovered from COVID-19.

V usage is TRBV5-5 and J usage is TRBJ1-2; D may be TRBD1 (5 bases). The CDR3 runs to 15 residues. Germline CDR1 and CDR2: SGHKS and YYEKEE (reference sequence). Trimming removed 4 bases at V and 5 bases at J, with 18 bases between. CDR3 sequence: CASSPRTGNWYGYTF. The CDR3, as DNA: TGTGCCAGCAGCCCGAGAACAGGTAACTGGTATGGCTACACCTTC.

The chain carries TRBV7-8 and TRBJ2-3; 15 bases agree with TRBD2. Germline V lookup: CDR1 SGHVS, CDR2 FQNEAQ. J was trimmed by 2 bases and V by 7 bases; bases with no gene match: 13. The CDR3 contains 19 residues. The CDR3 DNA follows: TGTGCCAGCACCCCGGGACTAGCGGGGGGCAACCTTCTCACAGATACGCAGTATTTT. Translating it yields CASTPGLAGGNLLTDTQYF.

The rearrangement uses TRBV5-1 and TRBJ1-2, with D unclear. The V gene lost 5 bases and the J gene lost 2 bases, with 13 bases spanning the gap. The CDR3 extends over 14 amino acids. Germline CDR1 SGHRS, CDR2 YFSETQ. CDR3 in amino acids: CASRGGGGNYGYTF. In nucleotides, the CDR3 is TGCGCCAGCAGAGGTGGCGGAGGGAACTATGGCTACACCTTC.

The V and J genes are TRBV4-1 and TRBJ1-5; tentatively, D is TRBD1 (5 bases). The germline V and J ends were trimmed by 1 base and 3 bases, with 13 bases remaining between them. Per the germline V gene, CDR1 is MGHRA and CDR2 is YSYEKL. There are 16 residues in the CDR3. The CDR3 reads CASSQVSGGTNQPQHF. The CDR3 nucleotides read TGCGCCAGCAGCCAAGTAAGCGGGGGAACCAATCAGCCCCAGCATTTT.

This clone was observed a handful of times. V and J are TRBV5-6 and TRBJ2-7; D remains unclear. Deletions cut 1 base from V and 9 bases from J, with 11 bases between. The CDR3 covers 12 residues. Germline V gene sequence: CDR1 SGHDT, CDR2 YYEEEE. The DNA of the CDR3 is TGTGCCAGCAGCTTGTATACCCACGGGCAGTACTTC. Translation gives CASSLYTHGQYF. The full variable domain, rest sourced from reference TRBV5-6 and TRBJ2-7, is DAGVTQSPTHLIKTRGQQVTLRCSPKSGHDTVSWYQQALGQGPQFIFQYYEEEERQRGNFPDRFSGHQFPNYSSELNVNALLLGDSALYLCASSLYTHGQYFGPGTRLTVT.

The CDR3 region is CATSTGTKGYEQYF. Here the CDR3 DNA reads TGTGCCACCAGCACCGGGACTAAGGGCTACGAGCAGTACTTC. The rearrangement joins TRBV15 to TRBJ2-7; 7 bases fit TRBD2. Germline CDR1 LNHNV, CDR2 YYDKDF (reference sequence). The CDR3 has 14 residues. The ends lost 4 bases at V and 3 bases at J; junction bases unmatched: 6.

The chain has TRBV11-3 and TRBJ1-2; TRBD1 might be the D (6 bases). CDR1 is SGHNT and CDR2 is YENEEA in the germline V gene. This CDR3 contains 13 residues. The V end was cut by 3 bases, the J end by 5 bases, with 10 bases between. The CDR3 here is CASSFAGEYGYTF. The DNA for the CDR3 is TGTGCCAGCAGCTTCGCAGGGGAATATGGCTACACCTTC. The whole variable domain, remainder taken from reference TRBV11-3 and TRBJ1-2, is EAGVVQSPRYKIIEKKQPVAFWCNPISGHNTLYWYLQNLGQGPELLIRYENEEAVDDSQLPKDRFSAERLKGVDSTLKIQPAELGDSAVYLCASSFAGEYGYTFGSGTRLTVV.

The chain is built from TRBV7-2 and TRBJ1-2; 9 bases fit TRBD1. Trimming removed 5 bases from V and 8 bases from J; junction bases left unmatched: 6. The germline gives CDR1 SGHTA, CDR2 FQGNSA. The CDR3 is made up of 13 amino acids. This chain's CDR3 is CASSSTGTGGYTF. The DNA for the CDR3 is TGTGCCAGCAGCAGTACCGGGACAGGGGGCTACACCTTC.

This clone was counted a single time. Germline is not matched at one junction end, which may reflect a read error. The chain employs TRBV12-3 or TRBV12-4 and TRBJ1-1; D unclear. The CDR3 is 12 residues long. The CDR3 protein is CASGNYPGSLIF. In nucleotides, the CDR3 is TGTGCCAGCGGAAATTACCCGGGGAGTTTGATCTTT.

The chain recombines TRBV2 with TRBJ1-2; maybe TRBD1 (5 bases). The CDR3 runs 14 residues. Germline V lookup: CDR1 SNHLY, CDR2 FYNNEI. The germline V and J ends were trimmed by 4 bases and 3 bases, with 12 bases remaining between them. The CDR3 here is CASSGQQGDYGYTF. The CDR3 nucleotides are TGTGCCAGCAGTGGGCAGCAGGGTGACTATGGCTACACCTTC.

The rearrangement joins TRBV19 to TRBJ1-5; tentatively, D is TRBD1 (5 bases). Germline lookup yields CDR1 LNHDA and CDR2 SQIVND (reference sequence). This CDR3 contains 15 residues. Trimming removed 5 bases from V and 2 bases from J, with 13 bases in between. CDR3: CASSSPGPRNQPQHF. The CDR3 DNA follows: TGTGCCAGTAGTTCGCCAGGGCCCCGCAATCAGCCCCAGCATTTT.

CDR3 in amino acids: CASSQGTGGDFYEQYF. CDR3 bases: TGCGCCAGCAGCCAAGGGACAGGGGGCGACTTCTACGAGCAGTACTTC. The chain links TRBV4-1 to TRBJ2-7; the match to TRBD1 covers 11 bases. Germline CDR1 MGHRA, CDR2 YSYEKL. Trimming at V came to 1 base and at J to 3 bases, leaving 5 bases not matched to a gene. The CDR3 has 16 residues.

The table lists this clone with a count of one. The chain uses TRBV19 and TRBJ1-1; 7 nucleotides match TRBD1. Germline V gene data show CDR1 as LNHDA and CDR2 as SQIVND (reference sequence). V lost 6 bases, J lost 3 bases, and 19 bases stayed unmatched. The CDR3 has 18 residues. As DNA, the CDR3 is TGTGCCAGTAGCCAAACCCTCTGGACAGGTTGGTTGGACACTGAAGCTTTCTTT. It is translated as CASSQTLWTGWLDTEAFF.

This clone was detected once. J is TRBJ2-1 and V is TRBV4-1; D possibly corresponds to TRBD2 (5 bases). The CDR3 is 14 residues long. V lost 0 bases and J lost 4, with 7 bases in between. Per the germline V gene, CDR1 is MGHRA and CDR2 is YSYEKL. CDR3 sequence: CASSQEDFYNEQFF. The DNA of the CDR3 is TGCGCCAGCAGCCAAGAGGACTTTTACAATGAGCAGTTCTTC.

This sequence joins TRBV7-9 and TRBJ1-5; possible D gene TRBD1, 5 bases. Per the germline V gene, CDR1 is SEHNR and CDR2 is FQNEAQ (reference sequence). The CDR3 runs 15 residues. Trimming pared 0 bases from V and 0 bases from J, leaving 6 bases between. CDR3 sequence (DNA): TGTGCCAGCAGCTTAGCGGACAATAGCAATCAGCCCCAGCATTTT. Its translation: CASSLADNSNQPQHF.

J is TRBJ1-2 and V is TRBV28; D is unresolved. The germline V and J ends were trimmed by 6 bases and 6 bases, with 5 bases remaining between them. This CDR3 has 10 amino acids. Germline CDR1 is MDHEN and CDR2 is SYDVKM. Here the CDR3 DNA reads TGTGCCAGCAGCCTAGATGGCTACACCTTC. It encodes CASSLDGYTF.

The chain links TRBV6-2 or TRBV6-3 to TRBJ1-2, with 8 nucleotides matching TRBD1. J lost 3 bases, V lost 3 bases, and 12 bases had no gene match. Germline lookup yields CDR1 MNHEY and CDR2 SVGEGT. The CDR3 consists of 17 residues. The CDR3 bases are TGTGCCAGCAGTTATTTTGGAAGGACAGGGAGTGACTATGGCTACACCTTC. This codes for CASSYFGRTGSDYGYTF.

The chain employs TRBV23-1 and TRBJ1-2; 9 bases fit TRBD1. TRBV23-1 is filed as an ORF, its function uncertain. Germline trimming cut 0 bases from V and 5 bases from J; bases unmatched to any gene: 16. This CDR3 is built from 19 residues. The DNA for the CDR3 is TGCGCCAGCAGTCAATCCACGGTTTCGGGGGACAGGGCCTATTATGGCTACACCTTC. As protein: CASSQSTVSGDRAYYGYTF.